This T cell receptor (beta chain) was identified in a study of graft-versus-host responses after intestinal transplantation. For the study at large: Once they had received anti-thymocyte globulin induction, all recipients took tacrolimus and steroids for two to three years.

Comment on this clone: Its specificity is unknown.

The trim removed 3 bases at V and 8 bases at J, leaving 2 bases unmatched. The length of the CDR3 is 15 residues. Looked up from germline, CDR1 is SGDLS and CDR2 is YYNGEE. Study-level findings and limits: Peak circulating GvH clone levels tracked with early post-transplant HvG declines. Recipient marrow held GvH clones, some first seen in ileum or blood.

Sequenced by immunoSEQ multiplex PCR; TCRdb stores in-frame clones only, minus some. The sample lists some 130,000 clones, approximately 92% occurring once. The sequence was obtained from a human donor who received an intestinal transplant. This chain joins TRBV9 and TRBJ2-2; 15 positions agree with TRBD2. The sample was unstimulated CD4+ T cells sorted from spleen or lymph node cells, taken before intestinal transplant. CDR3 loop: CASSAGLAGGGELFF. The CDR3 DNA follows: TGTGCCAGCAGCGCGGGACTAGCGGGAGGAGGGGAGCTGTTTTTT.